This T cell receptor beta chain was obtained from a study of control samples from healthy donors and cancer patients. Germline V gene lookup returns CDR1 SGDLS and CDR2 YYNGEE. V lost 0 bases and J lost 3, with 13 bases in between. The CDR3 loop spans 16 amino acids. TCRdb's table, derived via immunoSEQ multiplex PCR, lists solely in-frame clones and lacks some. The sample records approximately 70,000 clones, roughly 84% being singletons. This clonotype was obtained from a man aged 50 or older in good health. The chain joins TRBV9 to TRBJ2-1; weak D call: TRBD2 (6 bases). Sequencing was performed on blood. CDR3 DNA sequence: TGTGCCAGCAGCGTAGCGGGCGGGATCGGCTACAATGAGCAGTTCTTC. Protein sequence: CASSVAGGIGYNEQFF.